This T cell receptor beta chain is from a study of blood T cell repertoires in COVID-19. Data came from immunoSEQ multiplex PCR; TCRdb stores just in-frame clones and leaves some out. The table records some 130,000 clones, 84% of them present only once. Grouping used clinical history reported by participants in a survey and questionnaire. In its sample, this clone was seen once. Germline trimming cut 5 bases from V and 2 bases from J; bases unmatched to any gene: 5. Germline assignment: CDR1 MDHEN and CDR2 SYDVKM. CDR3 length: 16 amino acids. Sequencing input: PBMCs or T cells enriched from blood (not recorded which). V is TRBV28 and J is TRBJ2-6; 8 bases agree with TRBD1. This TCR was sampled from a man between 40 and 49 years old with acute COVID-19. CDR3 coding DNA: TGTGCCAGCAGTCCTCAGGGGGCGGCTGGGGCCAACGTCCTGACTTTC. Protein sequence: CASSPQGAAGANVLTF.